This entry lists 32 T cell receptor beta chains sequenced from one sample in a study of control samples from healthy donors and cancer patients. Method: immunoSEQ multiplex PCR; TCRdb's copy keeps in-frame clones and lacks some. With roughly 200,000 clones in the sample, the ten largest clones hold about 2.2%. Source material: blood. The receptors derive from a woman aged 25 to 45 in good health.

The chain combines TRBV19 with TRBJ2-2; D is unresolved. The ends were cut back, 3 bases at V and 6 bases at J, with 17 bases in the middle. The CDR3 loop spans 16 amino acids. Germline CDR1 is LNHDA and CDR2 is SQIVND (reference sequence). Here the CDR3 DNA reads TGTGCCAGTAGTATCCGGCATACGATTGGTGCCGGGGAGCTGTTTTTT. Translation gives CASSIRHTIGAGELFF.

The gene calls are TRBV4-1 and TRBJ2-2; a weak D match, TRBD1 (6 bases). The CDR3 has 19 amino acids. V lost 0 bases and J 0 bases, leaving 17 bases between the germline ends. The V gene's germline CDR1 is MGHRA and CDR2 YSYEKL. CDR3 loop: CASSQDRRTELTNTGELFF. CDR3 nucleotides: TGCGCCAGCAGCCAAGATAGAAGGACAGAGTTAACGAACACCGGGGAGCTGTTTTTT.

The chain joins TRBV4-3 to TRBJ2-4; D gene ambiguous. CDR1 and CDR2 (germline): LGHNA, YSLEER. With 5 bases removed from V and 1 base from J, the gap between germline ends came to 9 bases. The CDR3 sequence is 14 residues long. CDR3 amino acids: CASSDGWAKNIQYF. DNA for the CDR3: TGCGCCAGCAGCGATGGATGGGCCAAAAACATTCAGTACTTC.

This chain joins TRBV2 and TRBJ1-6; D possibly corresponds to TRBD1 (5 bases). V lost 11 bases to trimming and J lost 0 bases, with 17 bases between them. The CDR3 is 16 residues long. Per germline, CDR1 SNHLY and CDR2 FYNNEI. The CDR3 nucleotides are TGTGCCCAGGGAAGGCCCACGAGCTCCTATAATTCACCCCTCCACTTT. Translated, it gives CAQGRPTSSYNSPLHF. Together with reference TRBV2 and TRBJ1-6, the CDR3 gives the full variable domain: EPEVTQTPSHQVTQMGQEVILRCVPISNHLYFYWYRQILGQKVEFLVSFYNNEISEKSEIFDDQFSVERPDGSNFTLKIRSTKLEDSAMYFCAQGRPTSSYNSPLHFGNGTRLTVT.

CDR3 in DNA: TGTGCCAGCAGATTCCTAGCGGGGGGGCCGGAGACCCAGTACTTC. This codes for CASRFLAGGPETQYF. The genes are TRBV11-1 and TRBJ2-5; 12 nucleotides line up with TRBD2. There are 15 residues in the CDR3. Germline lookup yields CDR1 SGHAT and CDR2 FQDESV (reference sequence). V lost 6 bases and J lost 5; bases outside the gene matches: 7.

The J gene is TRBJ2-7, the V gene TRBV7-2; the match to TRBD1 covers 9 bases. This CDR3 spans 13 amino acids. V trimming: 5 bases; J trimming: 6 bases; junction bases outside the gene matches: 5. Germline CDR1 SGHTA, CDR2 FQGNSA. The CDR3 reads CASSPGQGSEQYF. CDR3 coding DNA: TGTGCCAGCAGCCCGGGACAGGGTAGCGAGCAGTACTTC.

The rearrangement joins TRBV7-2 to TRBJ1-6; D is undetermined. Germline values: CDR1 SGHTA, CDR2 FQGNSA. The CDR3 contains 12 residues. V lost 4 bases and J lost 8, with 6 bases in between. As DNA, the CDR3 is TGTGCCAGCAGCTCCCACTATTCACCCCTCCACTTT. Its translation: CASSSHYSPLHF.

This clone is called medium-sized based on its frequency. This sequence joins TRBV28 and TRBJ2-3; either TRBD1 or TRBD2 may fit D (5 bases each). The V gene's germline CDR1 is MDHEN and CDR2 SYDVKM. This CDR3 has 16 amino acids. Trimming shortened V by 4 bases and J by 0 bases, and 14 bases separated the two germline ends. For the CDR3, the DNA is TGTGCCAGCAGTTATCTGGGACGGACTAGCACAGATACGCAGTATTTT. Translated: CASSYLGRTSTDTQYF.

The V gene is TRBV2, the J gene TRBJ2-3; D is tentatively TRBD1 or TRBD2 (5 bases each). The V gene's germline CDR1 is SNHLY and CDR2 FYNNEI. The CDR3 runs to 15 residues. Deletions cut 5 bases from V and 0 bases from J, with 12 bases between. The CDR3: CASSSGGRSTDTQYF. The CDR3 region has the DNA TGTGCCAGCAGTTCTGGGGGTAGGAGCACAGATACGCAGTATTTT.

The chain joins TRBV7-9 to TRBJ2-3, with D perhaps TRBD1 or TRBD2 (5 bases each). V lost 2 bases and J 3 bases, leaving 12 bases between the germline ends. CDR1 SEHNR and CDR2 FQNEAQ come from the germline V gene (reference sequence). This CDR3 region has 15 residues. The CDR3 coding sequence is TGTGCCAGCAGCTTATGGCAGGGCGGGACAGATACGCAGTATTTT. This codes for CASSLWQGGTDTQYF.

The V gene is TRBV2, the J gene TRBJ1-2, with D possibly being TRBD1 (5 bases). The CDR3 has 15 amino acids. The germline V gene encodes CDR1 SNHLY and CDR2 FYNNEI. Trimming took off 6 bases at V and 4 bases at J, with 18 bases between the two ends. The CDR3 DNA sequence: TGTGCCAGCAGGTCCGACAGCGCTCGTCTCTATGGCTACACCTTC. It yields the protein CASRSDSARLYGYTF.

This chain joins TRBV5-1 and TRBJ1-1; 9 bases line up with TRBD1. V lost 5 bases, J lost 0 bases, and 17 bases stayed unmatched. CDR1 and CDR2 from the germline V gene are SGHRS and YFSETQ. There are 19 residues in the CDR3. This CDR3 reads CASRKGTGQTVLMNTEAFF. The CDR3 coding sequence is TGCGCCAGCAGGAAGGGGACAGGGCAAACCGTACTCATGAACACTGAAGCTTTCTTT.

The chain joins TRBV7-9 to TRBJ2-1, with D tentatively TRBD2 (6 bases). CDR1 SEHNR and CDR2 FQNEAQ come from the germline V gene (reference sequence). The CDR3 contains 15 residues. Between the trimmed V and J ends, which lost 5 bases and 0 bases, there was a span of 11 bases. In DNA, the CDR3 is TGTGCCAGCAGCGAGGACGGGAGCTCCTACAATGAGCAGTTCTTC. Its translation: CASSEDGSSYNEQFF.

This chain uses TRBV30 with TRBJ1-5; TRBD1 matches 7 bases. J was trimmed by 5 bases and V by 1 base; bases with no gene match: 2. Per germline, CDR1 GTSNPN and CDR2 SVGIG (reference sequence). CDR3 length: 13 amino acids. The DNA of the CDR3 is TGTGCCTGGAGTGGGACAGGTTATCAGCCCCAGCATTTT. It codes for CAWSGTGYQPQHF.

The J gene is TRBJ1-6, the V gene TRBV27; D might be TRBD1 (5 bases). Trimming took 8 bases from V and 2 from J, leaving 13 bases between them. The germline gives CDR1 MNHEY, CDR2 SMNVEV (reference sequence). This CDR3 has 15 amino acids. CDR3 sequence reads: CASRQSQAYNSPLHF. The CDR3 DNA follows: TGTGCCAGCCGACAGAGCCAAGCCTATAATTCACCCCTCCACTTT.

This chain uses TRBV24-1 with TRBJ2-1, with TRBD2 matching over 10 bases. V dropped 0 bases and J dropped 7; count of bases not matched to a gene: 8. This CDR3 region has 17 residues. Germline loops: CDR1 KGHDR, CDR2 SFDVKD. CDR3 nucleotides: TGTGCCACCAGTGATTTGATGAGAGCGGGGGGGCAGAATGAGCAGTTCTTC. This sequence encodes CATSDLMRAGGQNEQFF.

V gene TRBV11-3 combines with J gene TRBJ2-3, with no clear D. Germline V gene sequence: CDR1 SGHNT, CDR2 YENEEA. This CDR3 comprises 13 residues. Trimming took off 3 bases at V and 2 bases at J, with 6 bases between the two ends. The CDR3 DNA sequence: TGTGCCAGCAGCTTGCCCCCCACAGATACGCAGTATTTT. Translating it yields CASSLPPTDTQYF.

This chain connects TRBV5-6 to TRBJ1-2; D unclear. Trimming left V 4 bases short and J 8 bases short, with 18 bases between. This CDR3 spans 14 amino acids. The germline V gene has CDR1 SGHDT and CDR2 YYEEEE. The CDR3 here is CASSPRAASNGYTF. CDR3 in DNA: TGTGCCAGCAGCCCGCGGGCCGCTAGCAACGGCTACACCTTC.

The chain combines TRBV29-1 with TRBJ2-5; 7 bases align to TRBD1. The CDR3 runs to 13 residues. The V gene end was trimmed by 7 bases and the J gene end by 4 bases; junction bases not matched to a gene: 9. The germline V gene has CDR1 SQVTM and CDR2 ANQGSEA. CDR3 region: CSGQRQGGETQYF. CDR3 sequence (DNA): TGCAGCGGACAGAGACAGGGTGGAGAGACCCAGTACTTC.

The rearrangement joins TRBV28 to TRBJ1-4; D is uncertain. This CDR3 spans 14 amino acids. Germline CDR1 is MDHEN and CDR2 is SYDVKM. V lost 2 bases to trimming and J lost 3 bases, with 7 bases between them. CDR3: CASSLRVPNEKLFF. The CDR3 bases are TGTGCCAGCAGTTTACGGGTCCCTAATGAAAAACTGTTTTTT.

The genes are TRBV6-6 and TRBJ2-1; 8 nucleotides match TRBD1. The CDR3 is 15 amino acids. Looked up from germline, CDR1 is MNHNY and CDR2 is SVGAGI (reference sequence). V gave up 5 bases and J gave up 5 bases; unmatched junction bases: 8. The CDR3 loop reads CASSQRQGTNNEQFF. DNA for the CDR3: TGTGCCAGCAGTCAGAGACAGGGGACCAACAATGAGCAGTTCTTC.

The gene calls are TRBV5-1 and TRBJ1-1, with 9 bases that match TRBD1. Germline V lookup: CDR1 SGHRS, CDR2 YFSETQ. This CDR3 comprises 12 residues. Trimming removed 7 bases from V and 5 bases from J; junction bases left unmatched: 3. The CDR3 DNA is TGCGCCAGCGGGGACAGGGAGACTGAAGCTTTCTTT. This gives the protein CASGDRETEAFF.

The chain employs TRBV3-1 (or the pseudogene TRBV3-2) and TRBJ2-5, with D uncertain. Trimming took 3 bases from V and 2 from J, leaving 13 bases between them. Germline V lookup: CDR1 LGHDT, CDR2 YNNKEL (reference sequence). The CDR3 is 15 residues long. The chain's CDR3 is CASSQGLARQETQYF. The CDR3, as DNA: TGTGCCAGCAGCCAGGGTCTCGCGAGACAAGAGACCCAGTACTTC.

This sequence joins TRBV19 and TRBJ2-6; the match to TRBD1 covers 7 bases. CDR3 length: 17 residues. V trimming: 1 base; J trimming: 0 bases; junction bases outside the gene matches: 3. Germline lookup yields CDR1 LNHDA and CDR2 SQIVND (reference sequence). CDR3 nucleotide sequence: TGTGCCAGTAGTATAGGACAGGGCATCTCTGGGGCCAACGTCCTGACTTTC. This translates into CASSIGQGISGANVLTF.

This chain uses TRBV7-8 with TRBJ2-7, with TRBD1 matching over 7 bases. The CDR3 sequence is 16 residues long. Germline trimming cut 8 bases from V and 2 bases from J; bases unmatched to any gene: 15. Germline lookup yields CDR1 SGHVS and CDR2 FQNEAQ. The CDR3 DNA follows: TGTGCCAGCCGACAAGCCGGGGACAGTGGCACCTACGAGCAGTACTTC. Translated: CASRQAGDSGTYEQYF.

The chain links TRBV19 to TRBJ1-5; D gene unclear. The CDR3 is 14 residues long. Germline loops: CDR1 LNHDA, CDR2 SQIVND (reference sequence). The V end lost 3 bases, the J end lost 2 bases, and 8 bases lay between the germline ends. The CDR3 spells CASSIPPGNQPQHF. Here the CDR3 DNA reads TGTGCCAGTAGTATCCCACCGGGCAATCAGCCCCAGCATTTT. The full variable domain, completed using reference TRBV19 and TRBJ1-5, is DGGITQSPKYLFRKEGQNVTLSCEQNLNHDAMYWYRQDPGQGLRLIYYSQIVNDFQKGDIAEGYSVSREKKESFPLTVTSAQKNPTAFYLCASSIPPGNQPQHFGDGTRLSIL.

The chain couples TRBV7-9 to TRBJ1-2; D remains ambiguous. Trimming removed 1 base at V and 1 base at J, with 7 bases between. This CDR3 region has 14 residues. Germline assignment: CDR1 SEHNR and CDR2 FQNEAQ (reference sequence). CDR3 coding DNA: TGTGCCAGCAGCTTAGAATGGGTTAACTATGGCTACACCTTC. Translating gives CASSLEWVNYGYTF.

The chain couples TRBV7-2 to TRBJ1-5; D uncertain. Germline CDR1 SGHTA, CDR2 FQGNSA. Trimming pared 5 bases from V and 3 bases from J, leaving 11 bases between. This CDR3 contains 14 residues. CDR3 region: CASSAQRFNQPQHF. The CDR3 coding sequence is TGTGCCAGCAGCGCGCAGAGGTTCAATCAGCCCCAGCATTTT.

The gene calls are TRBV3-1 (or the pseudogene TRBV3-2) and TRBJ1-4; 10 positions agree with TRBD1. The CDR3 covers 16 residues. Germline CDR1 LGHDT, CDR2 YNNKEL (reference sequence). Trimming cost V 1 base and J 8 bases; bases outside gene matches: 7. The CDR3 loop reads CASSQGGGTGEEKLFF. The CDR3 DNA sequence: TGTGCCAGCAGCCAAGGGGGAGGGACAGGGGAGGAAAAACTGTTTTTT.

The V gene is TRBV3-1 (or the pseudogene TRBV3-2), the J gene TRBJ2-5; TRBD2 might be the D (7 bases). The germline V gene encodes CDR1 LGHDT and CDR2 YNNKEL (reference sequence). The CDR3 totals 14 residues. Trimming shortened V by 7 bases and J by 4 bases, and 16 bases separated the two germline ends. The CDR3 protein is CASTLRGGVETQYF. Written as DNA, the CDR3 is TGTGCCAGCACCCTAAGGGGGGGCGTAGAGACCCAGTACTTC.

V is TRBV4-3 and J is TRBJ1-1; TRBD1 might be the D (5 bases). Germline lookup yields CDR1 LGHNA and CDR2 YSLEER. CDR3 size: 16 residues. V lost 0 bases and J lost 2, with 13 bases in between. DNA of the CDR3: TGCGCCAGCAGCCAAGATCTACACAGGACTAACACTGAAGCTTTCTTT. Its protein is CASSQDLHRTNTEAFF.

The V and J genes are TRBV9 and TRBJ1-4; D perhaps matches TRBD1 (5 bases). CDR1 is SGDLS, CDR2 YYNGEE, per germline. With 4 bases removed from V and 5 bases from J, the gap between germline ends came to 15 bases. The length of the CDR3 is 15 residues. The CDR3 DNA is TGTGCCAGCAGCCCTCGACAGAGTCCCAATGAAAAACTGTTTTTT. It yields the protein CASSPRQSPNEKLFF.